The clone carrying this T cell receptor (beta chain) was picked up many times. The antigen is not known. Each CDR3 protein gets one entry after TCRdb re-called the reads with MiXCR. The sample consists of roughly 230,000 distinct CDR3 sequences, over 9% of them appearing once. The CDR3 extends over 17 amino acids. Trimming cost V 1 base and J 5 bases, with 18 bases left between them. Germline V gene sequence: CDR1 SGHTA, CDR2 FQGNSA. This sample was taken from a study of T cell repertoires in cytomegalovirus infection. Overall study context: Indications of both CMV infection and matching HLA type were provided by public TCR beta signatures. Study-wide results and limits: Carriers of CMV and the relevant HLA type were discriminated by public TCR beta frequency. HLA-C-restricted TCR beta clonotypes specific for CMV led the ex vivo response.

The chain joins TRBV7-2 to TRBJ2-1; tentatively, D is TRBD2 (7 bases). This sequence was found in a human donor in good health (CMV status not recorded). Some clones in this sample may be carry-over from other donors' samples. Specimen: PBMCs. CDR3 loop: CASSLVGWGGGHNEQFF. CDR3 DNA sequence: TGTGCCAGCAGCTTAGTAGGCTGGGGAGGGGGGCACAATGAGCAGTTCTTC.